The clone carrying this T cell receptor beta chain has just a few counts. TCRdb reprocessed the RT-PCR reads with MiXCR, giving one entry per CDR3 protein. The sample carries fewer than 600,000 distinct CDR3 sequences, less than 7.5% recorded once. Germline trimming cut 0 bases from V and 2 bases from J; bases unmatched to any gene: 8. Germline V gene lookup returns CDR1 DFQATT and CDR2 SNEGSKA (reference sequence). This CDR3 contains 16 residues. This specimen comes from a study of response to subunit inactivated influenza vaccine. This sequence was found in a man between 50 and 75 years old who received an inactivated influenza vaccine. The sequenced sample was PBMCs from blood, obtained roughly 24 months after vaccination. The chain is built from TRBV20-1 and TRBJ2-7; 9 bases align to TRBD2. This CDR3 reads CSARDLASGTAYEQYF. The DNA for the CDR3 is TGCAGTGCTAGAGATTTGGCTAGCGGGACGGCCTACGAGCAGTACTTC.